The 5 T cell receptor beta chains given below trace back to one sample, sequenced in a study of cytotoxic CD8 clonotypes in ibrutinib-treated CLL. The assay was immunoSEQ multiplex PCR, and TCRdb's table has in-frame clones only and misses some. The sample shows about 160,000 clones, more than 75% of them seen only once. Specimen: PBMCs, collected after 12 months of ibrutinib treatment. These receptors all come from a human donor with chronic lymphocytic leukemia.

The V and J genes are TRBV30 and TRBJ1-2; 8 bases align to TRBD1. The CDR3 is 13 amino acids. Per germline, CDR1 GTSNPN and CDR2 SVGIG (reference sequence). With 8 bases clipped from V and 8 bases from J, the junction kept 13 bases outside the gene matches. In DNA form, the CDR3 reads TGTGCCCTTGACAGGGGAGGATTGAGGGGCTACACCTTC. Translating it yields CALDRGGLRGYTF.

The chain is built from TRBV19 and TRBJ1-1; the match to TRBD1 covers 10 bases. The CDR3 runs 15 residues. The trim removed 8 bases at V and 5 bases at J, leaving 11 bases unmatched. Germline V gene lookup returns CDR1 LNHDA and CDR2 SQIVND (reference sequence). The CDR3 sequence: CASGSSRTGGTEAFF. The CDR3 DNA reads as TGTGCCAGTGGATCCAGTAGGACAGGGGGGACTGAAGCTTTCTTT.

The chain recombines TRBV5-5 with TRBJ2-2, with D perhaps given as TRBD1 or TRBD2 (6 bases each). Looked up from germline, CDR1 is SGHKS and CDR2 is YYEKEE (reference sequence). V shed 0 bases and J shed 1 base, with 10 bases lying between them. The CDR3 loop spans 16 amino acids. The CDR3 region is CASSLGGTMNTGELFF. The CDR3 nucleotides are TGTGCCAGCAGCTTGGGCGGGACAATGAACACCGGGGAGCTGTTTTTT.

This sequence joins TRBV7-9 and TRBJ1-6; 9 nucleotides match TRBD1. Germline V gives CDR1 SEHNR, CDR2 FQNEAQ (reference sequence). V was pared by 4 bases and J by 8 bases, with 9 bases of the junction left unmatched. The CDR3 loop spans 16 amino acids. CDR3 region: CASSWGQGQMDSPLHF. CDR3 sequence (DNA): TGTGCCAGCAGCTGGGGACAGGGTCAAATGGATTCACCCCTCCACTTT.

The rearrangement uses TRBV7-2 and TRBJ1-5; no reliable D call. CDR3 length: 14 amino acids. V shed 4 bases and J shed 2 bases, with 9 bases lying between them. Germline lookup yields CDR1 SGHTA and CDR2 FQGNSA. CDR3 sequence: CASSSNMGNQPQHF. The CDR3 region has the DNA TGTGCCAGCAGCTCCAACATGGGCAATCAGCCCCAGCATTTT.